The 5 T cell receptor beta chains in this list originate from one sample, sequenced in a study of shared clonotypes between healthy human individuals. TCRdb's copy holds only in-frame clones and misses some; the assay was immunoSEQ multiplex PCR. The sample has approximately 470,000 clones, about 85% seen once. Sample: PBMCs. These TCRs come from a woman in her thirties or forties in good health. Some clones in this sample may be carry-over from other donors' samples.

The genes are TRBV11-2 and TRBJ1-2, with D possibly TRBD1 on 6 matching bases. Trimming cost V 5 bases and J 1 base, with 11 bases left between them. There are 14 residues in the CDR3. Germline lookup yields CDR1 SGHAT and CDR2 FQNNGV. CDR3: CASSPGTSNYGYTF. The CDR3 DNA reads TGTGCCAGCAGCCCCGGGACAAGTAACTATGGCTACACCTTC.

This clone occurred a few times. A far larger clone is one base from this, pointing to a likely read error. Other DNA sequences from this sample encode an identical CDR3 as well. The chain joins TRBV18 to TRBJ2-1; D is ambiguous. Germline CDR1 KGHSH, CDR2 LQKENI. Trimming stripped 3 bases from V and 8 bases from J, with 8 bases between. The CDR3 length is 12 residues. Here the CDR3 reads CASSPLPYEQFF. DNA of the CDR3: TGTGCCAGCTCACCGCTACCGTATGAGCAGTTCTTC.

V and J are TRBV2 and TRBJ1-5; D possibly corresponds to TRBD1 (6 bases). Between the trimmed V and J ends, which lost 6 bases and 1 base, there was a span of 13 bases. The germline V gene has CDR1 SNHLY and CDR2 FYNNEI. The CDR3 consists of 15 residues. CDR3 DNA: TGTGCCAGCAGGGACAGCTCCCTCAGCAATCAGCCCCAGCATTTT. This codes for CASRDSSLSNQPQHF.

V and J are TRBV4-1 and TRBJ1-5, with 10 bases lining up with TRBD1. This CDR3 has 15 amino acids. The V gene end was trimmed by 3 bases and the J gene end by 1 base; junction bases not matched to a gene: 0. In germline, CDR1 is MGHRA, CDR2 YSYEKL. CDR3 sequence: CASSQGQGSNQPQHF. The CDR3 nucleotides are TGCGCCAGCAGCCAGGGACAGGGGAGCAATCAGCCCCAGCATTTT.

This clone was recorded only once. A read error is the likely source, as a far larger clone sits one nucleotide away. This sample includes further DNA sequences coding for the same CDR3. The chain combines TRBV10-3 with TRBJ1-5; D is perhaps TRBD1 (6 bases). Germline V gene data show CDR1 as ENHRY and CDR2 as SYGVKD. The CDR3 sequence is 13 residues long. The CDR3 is CAISPDSDQPQHF. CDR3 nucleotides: TGTGCCATCAGCCCGGACAGTGATCAGCCACAGCATTTT.